This TCR beta chain was identified during a study of patients and donors after allogeneic stem cell transplantation. The V and J ends lost 6 bases and 8 bases respectively, with 14 bases between them. The CDR3 length is 13 residues. Germline CDR1 reads MNHEY; CDR2 reads SMNVEV (reference sequence). A single record per CDR3 protein comes from TCRdb applying MiXCR to the RT-PCR reads. This table holds about a million distinct CDR3 sequences, under 20% found once. This clonotype was picked up a small number of times. The source of this sequence is a human donor who was either an allogeneic HSCT recipient or a stem cell or donor lymphocyte infusion donor (not recorded which). It is not recorded whose cells these are; they may come from a transplant donor. J is TRBJ2-1 and V is TRBV27; no reliable D call. The sample was blood, either unsorted or a sorted T cell fraction (not recorded which). CDR3 coding DNA: TGTGCCAGCAGAATTCCGACTCAAGATGAGCAGTTCTTC. It encodes CASRIPTQDEQFF.